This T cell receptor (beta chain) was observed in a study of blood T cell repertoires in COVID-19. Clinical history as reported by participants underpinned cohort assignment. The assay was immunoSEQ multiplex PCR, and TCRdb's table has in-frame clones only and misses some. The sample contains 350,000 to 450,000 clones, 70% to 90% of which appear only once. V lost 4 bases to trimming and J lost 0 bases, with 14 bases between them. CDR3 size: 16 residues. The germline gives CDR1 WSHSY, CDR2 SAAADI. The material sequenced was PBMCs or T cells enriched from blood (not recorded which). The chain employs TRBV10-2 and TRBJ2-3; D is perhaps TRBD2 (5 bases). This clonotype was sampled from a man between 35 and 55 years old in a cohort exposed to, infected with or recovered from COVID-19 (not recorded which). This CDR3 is CASSATTRASTDTQYF. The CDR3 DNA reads TGCGCCAGCAGTGCGACTACCCGAGCTAGCACAGATACGCAGTATTTT.